This section outlines one T cell receptor beta chain sequence together with its context. Its antigen target is currently unknown. Libraries were built with the immunoSEQ multiplex PCR assay. A mixture of 60 forward primers for TCR Vbeta segments and 13 reverse primers for TCR Jbeta segments was used in the multiplex PCR. Amplification of the CDR3 region of rearranged TCR beta genes was performed with a multiplex PCR assay on genomic DNA. The Illumina HiSeq System was used to sequence the amplified TCR beta libraries as 87-base-pair reads. As for how the authors treated the data: A later analysis tallied 75 million to 95 million unique TCR beta chains across the 666 repertoires, and about 10 million of those chains were shared by two or more donors. Raw reads were error-corrected and collapsed into unique sequences by a nearest-neighbor algorithm in which closely related sequences were merged to remove PCR and sequencing errors. Alignment of CDR3 sequences to IMGT reference sequences was used to assign V, D and J gene segments. For a sequence to be retained, a match of at least six nucleotides to both a V gene segment and a J gene segment was required. A rearrangement counted as productive if the CDR3 had no stop codons and remained in frame with V and J, and every other rearrangement counted as non-productive. CDR3 was defined according to IMGT convention as the region running from the second conserved V-encoded cysteine to the conserved J-encoded phenylalanine. Sequences without an unambiguous match to a single V gene segment were excluded from the earlier analysis of about 630 of the donors. In an earlier analysis of approximately 560 of the donors, a V segment was called functional when productive rearrangements were above 56.7%, and segregating when the standard deviation between donors exceeded 5%. A statistical classification framework was built to diagnose cytomegalovirus status from the catalog of TCR beta chain sequences. A later analysis assigned V and J genes by comparing TCR nucleotide sequences with IMGT/GENE-DB human TR gene sequences. In a later analysis, CDR3 sequences and most-parsimonious VDJ recombination scenarios were assigned using the TCRdist pipeline. A later analysis defined each TCR beta chain by its CDR3 amino acid sequence plus V-gene family, and excluded reads lacking a unique V-gene family. As a way to deal with suspected cross-contamination and a sequencing artifact, a later analysis dropped 450 to 600 nucleotide sequences that were highly shared and had low generation probability. In a later analysis, a clonal expansion index for each public chain was calculated from normalized within-repertoire ranks of inferred template counts. In a later analysis, generation probabilities were computed with a VDJ recombination model fitted to out-of-frame rearrangements, and the resulting probabilities were checked against IGoR. In a later analysis, TCR-TCR, TCR-HLA and TCR-CMV co-occurrence was scored with hypergeometric tests, and a repertoire-size bias correction was applied to TCR pairs. In a later analysis, false discovery rates were estimated by permuting HLA or CMV assignments 20 times. In a later analysis, co-occurring TCRs were grouped using DBSCAN, and TCRdist sequence similarity was added for clustering within HLA-allele-positive subsets. For co-occurrence clustering, repertoires with fewer than 30,000 or more than 120,000 public chains were excluded, along with 4 to 6 repertoires with anomalous nucleotide sharing. Here the immuneACCESS table is served through TCRdb, limited to in-frame sequences with V and J called. Missing clones are a known gap in these copies; in checked studies unresolved V genes cover under half, and the rest lacks a known reason. V and J calls and clone size are given by that table; D and trimming were obtained from the DNA. This sample's records show 56,000 or so clones. The top ten hold roughly 27% of the sample.

Taken from the germline V gene, the CDR1 and CDR2 loops are SGHRS and YFSETQ. V is pruned by 7 bases and J by 5 bases, leaving 6 bases of the junction without a gene match. Spanning cysteine to phenylalanine, the CDR3 consists of 13 amino acids. Only the CDR3 DNA stays, 39 bases, in frame from base 1. These data are taken from a study of cytomegalovirus exposure and HLA in healthy donors (dated by TCRdb to about 2017). Looking at the study overall: An earlier analysis of around 600 of the donors reported roughly 300 Gb of sequence data and 120 million or so unique TCR beta sequences from roughly 200 million T cells. About 280 gigabases of sequencing data and about 92 million unique TCR sequences made up an early release that covered nearly 650 HLA-typed donors. The genetic ancestry cluster associated with self-reported Caucasian donors included roughly four fifths of the 398 genotyped donors. The study was designed to test whether signatures of past pathogen exposure could be identified by cataloging public T cell receptors. The study used immunosequencing to profile the T cell repertoires of several hundred subjects and linked those repertoires to cytomegalovirus serostatus. In addition to the first cohort of 666 subjects, a separate validation cohort of approximately 130 different subjects was used. To predict cytomegalovirus infection status, the study combined high-throughput TCR immunosequencing, statistical association of individual TCRs with disease status, and machine learning. To study patterns of TCR occurrence, a later analysis re-analyzed previously published TCR beta repertoires from 500 to 850 donors and added high-resolution HLA genotyping. Rather than using new phenotypic data, the later analysis identified candidate immune exposures from TCR beta sequences and from how often those sequences occurred across donors. An earlier analysis of about 620 of the donors applied high-throughput TCR beta sequencing to assess whether each TCR beta V gene segment acted as functional or pseudogenic. Alongside the repertoire data, information on donor age, sex, ethnicity and CMV serostatus was compiled. Genome-wide SNP genotypes for about 65% of the 666 donors were used in a later genetic analysis, which treated that subset as a discovery cohort. All discovery cohort repertoires had been generated on a single sequencing platform. HLA typing included class I and class II loci at four-digit resolution. Typing coverage varied by locus: roughly 629-640 donors for A, B, C, DRB1 and DQB1; roughly 510 for DQA1; more than 600 for DPA1; under 490 for DPB1. Several DR-DQ haplotypes were treated as single units for association and clustering because of strong linkage in the cohort. On average, around 230,000 unique TCR beta nucleotide sequences were sequenced per donor among 350 to 400 genotyped donors of the cohort, with roughly 19% of those sequences being non-productive.

The cohort consisted of 650 to 850 healthy bone marrow donors. At the time of sampling, all cohort members were nominally healthy, though unrecorded immune exposures were likely present. The donor was CMV seropositive and was included in the group of some 290 seropositive cohort members. A peripheral blood sample was provided by each donor, and peripheral blood mononuclear cells were used for TCR beta sequencing. The Qiagen DNeasy Blood Extraction Kit was used to extract genomic DNA from the blood cell samples. Beyond this particular receptor, the publication reports: In a later analysis, HLA-associated TCR beta chains were found to be more clonally expanded and to have lower generation probabilities than equally common non-associated chains. Sequencing depth was assumed to be roughly uniform across donors in the presence/absence analyses, though that assumption may not hold. A later analysis associated 16,951 TCR beta sequences with specific HLA alleles at a false discovery rate of 0.05. An association between a missense DCLRE1C variant and V-gene and J-gene trimming of TCR beta chains was found in a later genetic analysis and replicated in an independent cohort. In an earlier analysis of approximately 590 of the donors, most TCR beta V segments appeared in productive rearrangements about 87% or about 30% of the time, broadly matching IMGT annotations. In both the original and validation cohorts, the classifier was reported to diagnose cytomegalovirus status with high specificity and sensitivity. In this cohort, only TCR beta chains were sequenced, and detectable features were limited by the absence of alpha or paired-chain data. In the study, 164 TCR beta chains were listed as associated with cytomegalovirus. A further reported finding was that TCR beta sequences accurately predicted the HLA-A and HLA-B alleles for most subjects in the first cohort. A later analysis found that TCR association rates varied across HLA loci, with DRB1 alleles showing the most associated TCRs and HLA-C alleles the fewest. The sequencing pipeline was judged likely to have produced a cluster of highly shared sequence variants as a technical artifact. Across donors, most TCR sequences were observed very rarely, whereas some public TCRs were present in many individuals. A later analysis reported that several top co-occurrence clusters appeared linked to parvovirus B19, influenza, CMV and Epstein-Barr virus. Because some donors lacked HLA typing at each locus, the association tests relied only on the typed subset. A later genetic analysis reported fewer N-insertions in productive TCRs among donors in an Asian-associated ancestry cluster than the approximately 700-donor mean. In a later analysis, most CMV-associated TCR beta chains were found to appear HLA-restricted, with HLA associations seemingly driven largely by CMV exposure. The only immune exposure information available for the cohort was CMV serostatus. When HLA alleles, especially DR and DQ, strongly co-occurred, attributing TCR associations to individual alleles was difficult. Correlated functional status among segregating V segments might reflect linkage disequilibrium, but an unknown experimental factor could not be ruled out. It was suggested by the authors that the approach could potentially be generalized to other disease states and immunological phenotypes. The earlier analysis of about 600 of the donors excluded some 15 rarely observed V segments, including chromosome 9 orphons, because counts were too low. A few of the identified cytomegalovirus-associated TCR beta chains were confirmed in vitro to be specific for cytomegalovirus antigens. The 87-base-pair reads could not distinguish some IMGT-functional V segments, including TRBV6-2 and TRBV6-3, so those segments were excluded.

The material sequenced was PBMCs. The rearranged chain carries TRBV5-1 and TRBJ1-1, and 9 bases in between align with TRBD1. The TCR comes from a man in his forties in good health and CMV-seropositive. The CDR3 region: CASGETGGTEAFF. In nucleotides, the sequence is TGCGCCAGCGGAGAGACAGGGGGAACTGAAGCTTTCTTT. The full variable domain, with segments outside the CDR3 supplied by the reference TRBV5-1 and TRBJ1-1 proteins, appears as KAGVTQTPRYLIKTRGQQVTLSCSPISGHRSVSWYQQTPGQGLQFLFEYFSETQRNKGNFPGRFSGRQFSNSRSEMNVSTLELGDSALYLCASGETGGTEAFFGQGTRLTVV.